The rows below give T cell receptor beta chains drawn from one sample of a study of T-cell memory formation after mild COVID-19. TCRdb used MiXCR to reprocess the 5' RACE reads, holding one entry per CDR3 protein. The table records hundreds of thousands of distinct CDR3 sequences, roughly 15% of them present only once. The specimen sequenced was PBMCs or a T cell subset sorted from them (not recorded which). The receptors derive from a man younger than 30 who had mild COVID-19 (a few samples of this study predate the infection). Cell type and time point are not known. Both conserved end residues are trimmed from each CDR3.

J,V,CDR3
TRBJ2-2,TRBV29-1,SGAANTGELF
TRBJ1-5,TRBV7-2,ASSLGNRGHQPQH
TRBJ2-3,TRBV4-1,ASSQGGTGGPDTQY
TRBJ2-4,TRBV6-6,ASSYGDRVPLAIQY
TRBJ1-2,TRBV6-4,ASSVNPNSNYGYT
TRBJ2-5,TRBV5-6,ASSVPGLAKETQY
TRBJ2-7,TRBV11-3,ASSLGTLDEQY
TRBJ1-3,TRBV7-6,ASREDSGNTIY
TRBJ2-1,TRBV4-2,ASSHDRDKKF
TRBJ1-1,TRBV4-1,ASSLMAQENTEAF